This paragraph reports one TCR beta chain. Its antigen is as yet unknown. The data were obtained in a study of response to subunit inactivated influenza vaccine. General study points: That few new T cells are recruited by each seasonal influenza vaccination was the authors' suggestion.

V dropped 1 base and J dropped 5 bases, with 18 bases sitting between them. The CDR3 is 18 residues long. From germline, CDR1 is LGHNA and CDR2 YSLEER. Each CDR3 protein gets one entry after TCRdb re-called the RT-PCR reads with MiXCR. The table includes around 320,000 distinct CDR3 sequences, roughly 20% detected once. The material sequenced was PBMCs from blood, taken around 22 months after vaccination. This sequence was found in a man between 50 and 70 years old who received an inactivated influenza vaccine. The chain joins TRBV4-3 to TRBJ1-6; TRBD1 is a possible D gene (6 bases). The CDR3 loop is CASSQAWTAQGNNSPLHF. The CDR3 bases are TGCGCCAGCAGCCAAGCTTGGACAGCCCAAGGAAATAATTCACCCCTCCACTTT.